A selection of T cell receptor beta chains follows, all from one sample in a study of T cells after yellow fever vaccination. TCRdb re-analysed the 5' RACE reads in MiXCR, keeping a single row per CDR3 protein. Among some 400,000 distinct CDR3 sequences listed, about 6% were seen once. The source was PBMCs, collected 5 days after the yellow fever booster vaccination. Receptor source: a man aged 30 to 39 who received the YFV17D yellow fever vaccine. CDR3s include the opening cysteine and the closing phenylalanine or tryptophan. Fields, in order: V gene, D gene, J gene, clone size, CDR3 DNA, CDR3 protein. The D gene is left open where the match is weak. Some rows mark clone size as missing; the rest say once, few, many or name a class of expanded clone.

TRBV7-2	.	TRBJ1-1	many	TGTGCCAGCAGCTACCTGGCGGGCCTCAACACTGAAGCTTTCTTT	CASSYLAGLNTEAFF
TRBV11-3	.	TRBJ2-1	many	TGTGCCAGCAGCTTGGAGACAGCCCTCTACAATGAGCAGTTCTTC	CASSLETALYNEQFF
TRBV20-1	.	TRBJ2-7	many	TGCAGTGCCCCGGGTCTTGGGGCCTACGAGCAGTACTTC	CSAPGLGAYEQYF
TRBV20-1	.	TRBJ1-1	many	TGCAGTGCTATGCAGGGTTCCGGGGGCACTGAAGCTTTCTTT	CSAMQGSGGTEAFF
TRBV28	TRBD1	TRBJ2-7	few	TGTGCCAGCAGTTTCCTGACAGGGGGCTACGAGCAGTACTTC	CASSFLTGGYEQYF
TRBV9	.	TRBJ2-5	.	TGTGCCAGCAGCGTAGTTCCTAGTAGCAAAGAGACCCAGTACTTC	CASSVVPSSKETQYF
TRBV27	TRBD2	TRBJ2-3	many	TGTGCCACGGGACTAGCGGACACAGATACGCAGTATTTT	CATGLADTDTQYF
TRBV28	.	TRBJ1-1	.	TGTGCCAGCAGTTTATCCACCTACACTGAAGCTTTCTTT	CASSLSTYTEAFF
TRBV11-2	TRBD2	TRBJ2-1	.	TGTGCCAGCAGCGACGTAGCGGGAGCTTTAAATGAGCAGTTCTTC	CASSDVAGALNEQFF
TRBV20-1	.	TRBJ1-4	.	TGCAGTGCTAGAAGGCCGACTAATGAAAAACTGTTTTTT	CSARRPTNEKLFF
TRBV10-1	TRBD2	TRBJ2-5	many	TGCGCCAGCAGTGAGTCGGGAGGGAGCGGAGAGACCCAGTACTTC	CASSESGGSGETQYF
TRBV7-2	TRBD1	TRBJ1-2	.	TGTGCCAGCAGCCGAGGTGGGACAGCCTATGGCTACACCTTC	CASSRGGTAYGYTF
TRBV5-1	.	TRBJ2-7	many	TGCGCCAGCAGCTTGGCCCTCTCGTTGGAGCAGGGCGAGCAGTACTTC	CASSLALSLEQGEQYF
TRBV6-5	TRBD2	TRBJ2-7	many	TGTGCCAGCAGTTCACGAGGACTAGTCTCCGAGCAGTACTTC	CASSSRGLVSEQYF
TRBV19	.	TRBJ2-1	many	TGTGCCAGCAGCATTTACAATGAGCAGTTCTTC	CASSIYNEQFF
TRBV29-1	.	TRBJ2-5	few	TGCAGCGTTGATTTTCCCGGGGGGCTTGCTGAGACCCAGTACTTC	CSVDFPGGLAETQYF
TRBV20-1	TRBD2	TRBJ2-3	.	TGCAGTGCTATTTCCTTAGCGGGGGGAAGCACAGATACGCAGTATTTT	CSAISLAGGSTDTQYF
TRBV4-3	.	TRBJ2-3	few	TGCGCCAGCAGCCAAAAAGCGGGCTCAACAGATACGCAGTATTTT	CASSQKAGSTDTQYF
TRBV6-1	.	TRBJ1-6	few	TGTGCCAGCACCCTAGGGGGTGTCAACTCACCCCTCCACTTT	CASTLGGVNSPLHF
TRBV7-9	.	TRBJ2-1	.	TGTGCCAGCAGCTTAGGTCGGACCCATGAGAGCTCCTACAATGAGCAGTTCTTC	CASSLGRTHESSYNEQFF
TRBV18	TRBD2	TRBJ2-3	.	TGTGCCAGCTCTCTAGGCCCTACCAGCGGGAACACAGATACGCAGTATTTT	CASSLGPTSGNTDTQYF
TRBV19	.	TRBJ2-7	.	TGTGCCAGTAGCCCAGGGGACGGCACCTACGAGCAGTACTTC	CASSPGDGTYEQYF
TRBV29-1	.	TRBJ2-7	.	TGCAGCGTTGAAGGGCAGGGGAGGTACGAGCAGTACTTC	CSVEGQGRYEQYF
TRBV12-5	.	TRBJ1-1	.	TGTGCTAGTGGTGGAATGCGGGTTAGTAGCACTGAAGCTTTCTTT	CASGGMRVSSTEAFF
TRBV15	.	TRBJ2-7	many	TGTGCCACCAGTCCTCCCTTAGTTAACGAGCAGTACTTC	CATSPPLVNEQYF
TRBV12-3/TRBV12-4	TRBD1	TRBJ2-3	.	TGTGCCAGCAGTCTACCTGACAGGGGGACGCAGTATTTT	CASSLPDRGTQYF